The present T cell receptor beta chain was sequenced within a study of OX40 agonist ivuxolimab in advanced cancers. Only in-frame clones appear in the TCRdb table, and some are missing; sequencing was by immunoSEQ multiplex PCR. Of about 78,000 clones detected, about 91% appear once; the ten largest clones hold under 3.5%. Sequenced here: CD4+ or CD8+ T cells sorted from blood, sampled in a trial of the OX40 agonist ivuxolimab. The sequence derives from an adult with an advanced solid tumor such as melanoma, head and neck, liver or kidney cancer.

CDR3 coding DNA: TGTGCCAGCAGCCTTCGGGGGTCCACAGATACGCAGTATTTT. Translating it yields CASSLRGSTDTQYF. This chain links TRBV9 with TRBJ2-3; D is perhaps TRBD2 (6 bases). V dropped 4 bases and J dropped 2 bases, with 11 bases sitting between them. This CDR3 is 14 amino acids long. Looked up from germline, CDR1 is SGDLS and CDR2 is YYNGEE.